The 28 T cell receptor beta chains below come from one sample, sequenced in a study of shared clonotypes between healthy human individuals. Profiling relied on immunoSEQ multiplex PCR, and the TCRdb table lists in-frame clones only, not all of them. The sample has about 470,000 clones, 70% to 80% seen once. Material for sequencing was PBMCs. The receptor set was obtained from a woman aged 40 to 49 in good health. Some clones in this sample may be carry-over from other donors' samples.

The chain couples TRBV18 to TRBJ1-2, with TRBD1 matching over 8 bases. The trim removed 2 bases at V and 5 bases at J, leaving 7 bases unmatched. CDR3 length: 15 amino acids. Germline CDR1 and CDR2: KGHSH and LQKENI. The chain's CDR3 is CASSPASNRGYGYTF. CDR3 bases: TGTGCCAGCTCACCAGCAAGTAACAGGGGGTATGGCTACACCTTC.

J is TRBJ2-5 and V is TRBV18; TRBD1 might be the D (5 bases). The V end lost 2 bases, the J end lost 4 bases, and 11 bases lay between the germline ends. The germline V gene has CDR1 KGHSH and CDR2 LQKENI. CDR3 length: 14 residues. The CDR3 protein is CASSPADSVETQYF. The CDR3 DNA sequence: TGTGCCAGCTCACCAGCCGACAGTGTAGAGACCCAGTACTTC.

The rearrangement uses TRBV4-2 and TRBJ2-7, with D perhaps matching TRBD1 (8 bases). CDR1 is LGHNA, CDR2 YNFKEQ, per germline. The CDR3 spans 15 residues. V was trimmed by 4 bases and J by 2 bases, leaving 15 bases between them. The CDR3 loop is CASSPGGDRTYEQYF. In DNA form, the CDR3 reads TGTGCCAGCAGCCCAGGGGGGGACAGGACCTACGAGCAGTACTTC.

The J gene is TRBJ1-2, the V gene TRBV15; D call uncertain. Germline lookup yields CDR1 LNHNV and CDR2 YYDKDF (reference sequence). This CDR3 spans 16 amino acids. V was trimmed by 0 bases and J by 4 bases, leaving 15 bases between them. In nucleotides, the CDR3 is TGTGCCACCAGCAGAGATCGCCAGGAGCTCATCTATGGCTACACCTTC. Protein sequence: CATSRDRQELIYGYTF.

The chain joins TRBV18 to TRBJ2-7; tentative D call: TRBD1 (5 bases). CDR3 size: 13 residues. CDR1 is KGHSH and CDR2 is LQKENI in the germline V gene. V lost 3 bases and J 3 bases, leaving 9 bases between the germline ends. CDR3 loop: CASSPRDRYEQYF. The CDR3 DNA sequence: TGTGCCAGCTCACCCAGGGATCGCTACGAGCAGTACTTC.

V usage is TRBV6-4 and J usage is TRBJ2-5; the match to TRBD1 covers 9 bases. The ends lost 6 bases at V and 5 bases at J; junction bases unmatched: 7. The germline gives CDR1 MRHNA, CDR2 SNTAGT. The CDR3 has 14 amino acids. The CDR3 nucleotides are TGTGCCAGCAGCCCAACAGGGGGCGCGGAGACCCAGTACTTC. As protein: CASSPTGGAETQYF.

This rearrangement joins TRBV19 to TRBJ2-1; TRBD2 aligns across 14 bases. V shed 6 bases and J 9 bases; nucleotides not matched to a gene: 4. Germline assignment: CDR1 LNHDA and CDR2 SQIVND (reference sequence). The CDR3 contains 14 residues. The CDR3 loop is CASSPGLAGAEQFF. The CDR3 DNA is TGTGCCAGTAGCCCGGGACTAGCGGGAGCTGAGCAGTTCTTC.

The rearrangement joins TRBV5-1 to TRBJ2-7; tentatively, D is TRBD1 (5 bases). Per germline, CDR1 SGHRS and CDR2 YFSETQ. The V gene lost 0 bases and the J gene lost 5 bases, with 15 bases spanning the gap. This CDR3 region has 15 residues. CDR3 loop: CASSLEGLLGHEQYF. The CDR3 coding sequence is TGCGCCAGCAGCTTGGAGGGGCTCCTTGGCCACGAGCAGTACTTC.

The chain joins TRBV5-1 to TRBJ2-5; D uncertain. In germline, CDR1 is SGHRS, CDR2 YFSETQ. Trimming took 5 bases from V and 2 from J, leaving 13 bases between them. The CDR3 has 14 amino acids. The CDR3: CASSIDGRQETQYF. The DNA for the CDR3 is TGCGCCAGCAGTATCGACGGGCGGCAAGAGACCCAGTACTTC.

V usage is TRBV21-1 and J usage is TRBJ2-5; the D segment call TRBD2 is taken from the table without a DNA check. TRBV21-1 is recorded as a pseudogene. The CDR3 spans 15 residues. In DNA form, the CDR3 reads TGTGCCAGCAATGGGCCCCCGGACTGCCAAGAGACCCAGTACTTC. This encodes CASNGPPDCQETQYF.

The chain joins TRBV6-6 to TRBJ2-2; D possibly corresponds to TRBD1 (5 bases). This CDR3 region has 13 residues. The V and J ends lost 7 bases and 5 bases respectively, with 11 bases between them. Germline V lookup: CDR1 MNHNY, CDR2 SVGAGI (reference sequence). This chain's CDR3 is CASNPGLTGELFF. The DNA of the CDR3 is TGTGCCAGCAATCCAGGGTTAACCGGGGAGCTGTTTTTT.

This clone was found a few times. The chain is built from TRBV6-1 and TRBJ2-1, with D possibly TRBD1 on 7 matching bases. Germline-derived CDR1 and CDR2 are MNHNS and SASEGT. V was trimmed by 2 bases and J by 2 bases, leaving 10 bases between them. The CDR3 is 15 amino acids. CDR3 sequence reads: CASSEQGGTYNEQFF. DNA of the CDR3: TGTGCCAGCAGTGAACAGGGGGGCACCTACAATGAGCAGTTCTTC.

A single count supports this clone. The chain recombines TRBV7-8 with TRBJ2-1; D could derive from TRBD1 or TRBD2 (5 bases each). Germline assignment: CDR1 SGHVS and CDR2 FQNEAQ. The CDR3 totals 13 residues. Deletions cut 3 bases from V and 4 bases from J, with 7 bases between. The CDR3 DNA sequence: TGTGCCAGCAGCTTCGGGGCATACAATGAGCAGTTCTTC. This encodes CASSFGAYNEQFF.

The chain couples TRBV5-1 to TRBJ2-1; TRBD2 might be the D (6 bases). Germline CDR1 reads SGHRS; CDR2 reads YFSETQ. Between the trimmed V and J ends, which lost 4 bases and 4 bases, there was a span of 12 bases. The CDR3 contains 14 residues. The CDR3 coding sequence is TGCGCCAGCAGCCCCCCCGGGAGTTACAATGAGCAGTTCTTC. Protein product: CASSPPGSYNEQFF.

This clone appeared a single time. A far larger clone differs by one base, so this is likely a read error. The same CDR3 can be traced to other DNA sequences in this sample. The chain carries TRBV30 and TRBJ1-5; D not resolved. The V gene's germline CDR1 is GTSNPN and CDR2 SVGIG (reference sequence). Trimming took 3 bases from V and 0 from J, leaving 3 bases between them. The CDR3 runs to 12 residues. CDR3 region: CAWSGSNQPQHF. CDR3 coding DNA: TGTGCCTGGAGCGGTAGCAATCAGCCCCAGCATTTT. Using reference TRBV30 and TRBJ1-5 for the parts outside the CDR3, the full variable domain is SQTIHQWPATLVQPVGSPLSLECTVEGTSNPNLYWYRQAAGRGLQLLFYSVGIGQISSEVPQNLSASRPQDRQFILSSKKLLLSDSGFYLCAWSGSNQPQHFGDGTRLSIL.

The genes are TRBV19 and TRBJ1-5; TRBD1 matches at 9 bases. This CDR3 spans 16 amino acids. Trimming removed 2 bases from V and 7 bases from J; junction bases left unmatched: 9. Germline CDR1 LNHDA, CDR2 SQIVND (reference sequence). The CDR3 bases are TGTGCCAGTAGTATATCGGGACAGGGTACGAGGCAGCCCCAGCATTTT. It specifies CASSISGQGTRQPQHF.

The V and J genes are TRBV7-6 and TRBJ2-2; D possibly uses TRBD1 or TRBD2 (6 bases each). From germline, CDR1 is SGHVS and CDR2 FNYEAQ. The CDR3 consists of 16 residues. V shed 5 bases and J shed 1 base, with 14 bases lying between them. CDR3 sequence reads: CASSTVGGGNTGELFF. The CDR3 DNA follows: TGTGCCAGCAGCACCGTAGGGGGAGGGAACACCGGGGAGCTGTTTTTT.

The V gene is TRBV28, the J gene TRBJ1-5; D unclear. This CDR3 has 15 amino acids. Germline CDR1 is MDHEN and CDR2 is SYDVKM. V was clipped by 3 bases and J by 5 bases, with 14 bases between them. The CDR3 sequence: CASSFVGGQYQPQHF. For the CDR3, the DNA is TGTGCCAGCAGTTTTGTCGGAGGCCAATATCAGCCCCAGCATTTT.

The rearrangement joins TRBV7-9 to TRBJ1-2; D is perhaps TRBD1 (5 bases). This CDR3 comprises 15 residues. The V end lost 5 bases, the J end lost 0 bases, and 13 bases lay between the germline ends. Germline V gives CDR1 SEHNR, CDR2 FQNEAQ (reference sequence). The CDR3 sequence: CASSPSRGTNYGYTF. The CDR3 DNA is TGTGCCAGCAGCCCCAGTCGGGGGACTAACTATGGCTACACCTTC.

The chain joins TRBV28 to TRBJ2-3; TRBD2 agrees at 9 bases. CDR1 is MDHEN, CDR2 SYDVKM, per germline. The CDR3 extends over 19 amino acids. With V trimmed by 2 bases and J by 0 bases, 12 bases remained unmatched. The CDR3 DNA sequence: TGTGCCAGCAGTTTAGGAGTAGCGGGAGCTGGAGGGAGCACAGATACGCAGTATTTT. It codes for CASSLGVAGAGGSTDTQYF.

CDR3 sequence: CASSLGSGVIDEQFF. CDR3 DNA: TGTGCCAGCAGCTTAGGGAGCGGGGTGATTGATGAGCAGTTCTTC. This chain links TRBV7-9 with TRBJ2-1, with 7 nucleotides matching TRBD2. CDR3 length equals 15 residues. V lost 1 base and J lost 8; bases outside the gene matches: 8. Germline CDR1 and CDR2: SEHNR and FQNEAQ (reference sequence).

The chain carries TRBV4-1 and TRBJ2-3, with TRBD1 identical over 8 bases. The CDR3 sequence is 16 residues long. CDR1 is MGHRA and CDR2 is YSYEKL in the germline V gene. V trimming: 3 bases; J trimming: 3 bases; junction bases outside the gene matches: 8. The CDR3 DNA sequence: TGCGCCAGCAGCCACCCCGGGACAGGACGTACAGATACGCAGTATTTT. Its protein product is CASSHPGTGRTDTQYF.

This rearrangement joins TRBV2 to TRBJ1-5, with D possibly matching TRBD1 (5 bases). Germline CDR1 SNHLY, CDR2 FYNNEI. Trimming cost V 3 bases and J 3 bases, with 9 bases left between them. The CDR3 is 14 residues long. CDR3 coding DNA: TGTGCCAGCAGTGAGGGGACTCACAATCAGCCCCAGCATTTT. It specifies CASSEGTHNQPQHF.

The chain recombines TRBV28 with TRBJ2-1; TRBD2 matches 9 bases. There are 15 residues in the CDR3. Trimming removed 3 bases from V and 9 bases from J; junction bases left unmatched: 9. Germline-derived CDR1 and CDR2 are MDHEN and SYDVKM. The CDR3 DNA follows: TGTGCCAGCAGTTTGGGTCGCGGGAGGGCCGGTGAGCAGTTCTTC. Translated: CASSLGRGRAGEQFF.

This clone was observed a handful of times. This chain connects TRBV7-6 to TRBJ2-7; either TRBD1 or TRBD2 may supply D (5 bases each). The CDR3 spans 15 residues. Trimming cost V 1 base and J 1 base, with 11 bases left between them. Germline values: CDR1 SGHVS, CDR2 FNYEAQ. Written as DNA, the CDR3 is TGTGCCAGCAGCTTAGGAGGGGCACCGTCCTACGAGCAGTACTTC. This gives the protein CASSLGGAPSYEQYF.

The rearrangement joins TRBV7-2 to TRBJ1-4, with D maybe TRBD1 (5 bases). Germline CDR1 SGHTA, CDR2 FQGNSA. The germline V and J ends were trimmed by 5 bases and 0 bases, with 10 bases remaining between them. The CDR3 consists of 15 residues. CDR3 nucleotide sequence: TGTGCCAGCAGCCTACAGGTTGCAACTAATGAAAAACTGTTTTTT. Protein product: CASSLQVATNEKLFF.

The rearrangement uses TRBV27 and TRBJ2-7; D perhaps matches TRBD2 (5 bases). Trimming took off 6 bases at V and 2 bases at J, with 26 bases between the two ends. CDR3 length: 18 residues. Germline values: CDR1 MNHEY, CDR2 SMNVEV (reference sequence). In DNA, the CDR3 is TGTGCCAGCAGAATAAACACGGCCCCGGGATCCCTCGCCTACGAGCAGTACTTC. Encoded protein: CASRINTAPGSLAYEQYF.

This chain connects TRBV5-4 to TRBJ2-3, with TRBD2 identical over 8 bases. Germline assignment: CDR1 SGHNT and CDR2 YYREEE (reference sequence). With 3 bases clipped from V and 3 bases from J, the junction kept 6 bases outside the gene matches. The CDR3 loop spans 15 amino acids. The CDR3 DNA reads TGTGCCAGCAGCTCCGGACTAGCAAAGACAGATACGCAGTATTTT. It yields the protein CASSSGLAKTDTQYF.